This entry describes one T cell receptor (beta chain). The entry originates in a study of blood T cell repertoires in COVID-19. The CDR3 has 13 amino acids. Per germline, CDR1 SGHVS and CDR2 FQNEAQ. V shed 2 bases and J shed 2 bases, with 7 bases lying between them. Profiling relied on immunoSEQ multiplex PCR, and the TCRdb table lists in-frame clones only, not all of them. The table lists roughly 180,000 clones, over 70% of them singletons. The chain joins TRBV7-8 to TRBJ2-7; no clear D. Sequences were obtained from peripheral blood. The source is a woman aged 40 to 50 with COVID-19, enrolled during active disease. The CDR3 here is CASSLTQTYEQYF. CDR3 coding DNA: TGTGCCAGCAGCTTAACACAGACCTACGAGCAGTACTTC.